This entry is about one T cell receptor (beta chain). Its antigen is still unknown. The source of the sample is a study of cytomegalovirus exposure and HLA in healthy donors. Study in general: Sequencing of some 190 million T cells in an earlier analysis found 100 million to 140 million unique TCR beta sequences. Study conclusions and caveats: TCR beta chains associated with HLA were, in a later analysis, more clonally expanded than equally common others. The investigators catalogued 160 or so TCR beta chains as cytomegalovirus-associated.

Germline-derived CDR1 and CDR2 are SNHLY and FYNNEI. J was trimmed by 4 bases and V by 7 bases; bases with no gene match: 12. The CDR3 length is 16 residues. Each donor's status was that of a healthy bone marrow donor. Use of 60 Vbeta and 13 Jbeta primers characterized the PCR. The data were produced by immunoSEQ multiplex PCR, yet TCRdb's version contains in-frame clones alone and is incomplete. The sample consists of about 140,000 clones, 75% to 85% of them appearing once. The specimen sequenced was PBMCs. The V call is TRBV2, the J call TRBJ2-3; 9 positions match TRBD2. The TCR comes from a man in his fifties in good health and CMV-seronegative. This CDR3 reads CASNMQLAGGADTQYF. The CDR3 nucleotides are TGTGCCAGCAACATGCAACTAGCGGGCGGAGCAGATACGCAGTATTTT.